This T cell receptor (beta chain) was sequenced for a study of blood T cell repertoires in COVID-19. Across the study: The cDNA or gDNA used as material had been derived from T cells, B-cell-depleted T cells, or PBMCs.

CDR3 length equals 13 residues. Trimming stripped 3 bases from V and 1 base from J, with 6 bases between. TCRdb's table, derived via immunoSEQ multiplex PCR, lists solely in-frame clones and lacks some. The table shows a few hundred thousand clones, with roughly 82% occurring only once. This clone occurred once. The clonotype comes from a man at least 80 years old with acute or convalescent COVID-19. The specimen sequenced was peripheral blood. The chain couples TRBV12-3 or TRBV12-4 to TRBJ1-1; no definite D call. The chain's CDR3 is CASSFQSNTEAFF. CDR3 coding DNA: TGTGCCAGCAGTTTCCAATCGAACACTGAAGCTTTCTTT.